This TCR beta chain was found in a study of T cells expressing NK-cell markers. The wider study: Repertoire data for TCR beta were derived from sorted T cells (CD3+CD56+NKG2C+, CD3+CD56+NKG2C- and CD3+CD56-NKG2C+). Study outcomes and limitations: A few of the donors also had these clonotypes leading their CD3+CD56-NKG2C+ fraction.

The germline V gene encodes CDR1 MDHEN and CDR2 SYDVKM. The CDR3 is 15 amino acids. To note about this clonotype: Its antigen is not identified.

The TCR beta cDNA came from 5'RACE template switching with UMIs. Using the 5' RACE reads, TCRdb records one entry per CDR3 protein without DNA. The sample totals almost 450,000 distinct CDR3 sequences. This receptor was taken from a woman aged 18 to 75 in good health. The specimen sequenced was blood T cells: a sorted CD56 or NKG2C T cell subset, CD4+ or CD8+ T cells, or bulk PBMC T cells (not recorded which). This chain joins TRBV28 and TRBJ2-3; TCRdb's D gene call, TRBD2, goes unchecked for lack of DNA. CDR3: CASKLAGGLPDTQYF.